This T cell receptor (beta chain) was captured in a study of cytotoxic CD8 clonotypes in ibrutinib-treated CLL. Study information: After treatment lasting a median roughly 12 months, range 6 to 36, response samples were collected. Sequenced samples delivered averages of around 250,000 productive templates and 90,000 or so productive rearrangements. General study points: Investigators sampled sustained-remission and progressing patients at differing times.

V was pared by 2 bases and J by 4 bases, with 18 bases between. The germline CDR1 and CDR2 sequences are SGDLS and YYNGEE. This CDR3 spans 16 amino acids. Regarding this clone: The antigen is unknown.

Deep sequencing aimed at 1 in 200,000 to 1 in 1 million T cells' resolution. TCRdb's table, derived via immunoSEQ multiplex PCR, lists solely in-frame clones and lacks some. The data show around 300,000 clones, almost 80% seen once. This specimen consisted of PBMCs, obtained before ibrutinib treatment. The chain uses TRBV9 and TRBJ1-2; weak D call: TRBD1 (6 bases). The clonotype originates from a human donor with chronic lymphocytic leukemia. This CDR3 reads CASSVSGGATIYGYTF. CDR3 sequence (DNA): TGTGCCAGCAGCGTGTCCGGGGGGGCAACTATCTATGGCTACACCTTC.